These T cell receptor beta chains were read from a single sample in a study of early T cells in non-severe SARS-CoV-2 infection. TCRdb itself ran the 5' RACE reads through MiXCR, one entry per CDR3 protein. The table lists about 84,000 distinct CDR3 sequences, around 10% of them singletons, with about 2.7% in the top ten. Sample: whole blood. Source of these receptors: an adult who was a healthcare worker with PCR-confirmed SARS-CoV-2 infection or an uninfected control (not recorded which). Both conserved end residues are part of each CDR3. D genes are given only for firm matches. Only some rows state a clone size, as once, few, many or a class for expanded clones.

j_gene | abundance | v_gene | d_gene | CDR3nt | CDR3aa
TRBJ1-6 | many | TRBV12-3/TRBV12-4 | TRBD1 | TGTGCCAGCAGACCCGGGACAGGACCTTCACCCCTCCACTTT | CASRPGTGPSPLHF
TRBJ2-7 | few | TRBV11-3 | TRBD1 | TGTGCCAGCAGCTTACCGGGACAGGATACCTACGAGCAGTACTTC | CASSLPGQDTYEQYF
TRBJ2-3 | NA | TRBV4-2 | NA | TGTGCCAGCAGCCAAGATCATGCGCAGTATTTT | CASSQDHAQYF
TRBJ2-1 | many | TRBV11-2 | TRBD1 | TGTGCCAGCAGCTTAGGAGGGGGCCTTTACAATGAGCAGTTCTTC | CASSLGGGLYNEQFF
TRBJ1-2 | many | TRBV6-1 | NA | TGTGCCAGCAGGAAGGCAGGGGTGTATGGCTACACCTTC | CASRKAGVYGYTF
TRBJ2-7 | NA | TRBV6-5 | NA | TGTGCCAGCAGTTACTCGGACAGTGACTCCTACGAGCAGTACTTC | CASSYSDSDSYEQYF
TRBJ2-1 | NA | TRBV7-9 | TRBD2 | TGTGCCAGCATAAAACGGGAGGGCCGGTACAATGAGCAGTTCTTC | CASIKREGRYNEQFF
TRBJ2-3 | NA | TRBV10-3 | NA | TGTGCCATCAGTGAGTCGAACGGGTGGGCAGATACGCAGTATTTT | CAISESNGWADTQYF
TRBJ2-1 | few | TRBV7-2 | TRBD2 | TGTGCCAGCAGCTTAGGGCGGTCGCGGGGGGGATACAATGAGCAGTTCTTC | CASSLGRSRGGYNEQFF
TRBJ2-1 | NA | TRBV7-2 | NA | TGTGCCAGCAGCTCCATCCTGCGGGCAGCTACAAACAATGAGCAGTTCTTC | CASSSILRAATNNEQFF
TRBJ1-1 | few | TRBV7-9 | NA | TGTGCCAGCAGCCAGACACAGAACACTGAAGCTTTCTTT | CASSQTQNTEAFF
TRBJ1-2 | NA | TRBV11-2 | NA | TGTGCCAGCAGCTTAGAACAGCCATATGGCTACACCTTC | CASSLEQPYGYTF
TRBJ2-2 | many | TRBV6-5 | NA | TGTGCCAGCCAGGGGGGACTACCGGGAACCGGGGAGCTGTTTTTT | CASQGGLPGTGELFF
TRBJ2-1 | NA | TRBV21-1 | NA | TGTGCCAGCAGCAAAGCAATGAGTGAGCAGTTCTTC | CASSKAMSEQFF
TRBJ1-1 | many | TRBV7-6 | NA | TGTGCCAGCAGCTTCCAACGATACACTGAAGCTTTCTTT | CASSFQRYTEAFF
TRBJ1-3 | NA | TRBV27 | NA | TGTGCCAGCGGGGTCCTCGGAAACACCATATATTTT | CASGVLGNTIYF
TRBJ2-7 | NA | TRBV20-1 | NA | TGCAGTGCTCTACAGGCCTCCACGGGGTACGAGCAGTACTTC | CSALQASTGYEQYF
TRBJ2-3 | few | TRBV6-6 | TRBD2 | TGTGCCAGCAGTCGCCTGGGACTAGCGGGTAACACAGATACGCAGTATTTT | CASSRLGLAGNTDTQYF
TRBJ2-1 | many | TRBV7-2 | NA | TGTGCCAGCAGCTTAAGGGGGCCAGGTAGCGGTAATGAGCAGTTCTTC | CASSLRGPGSGNEQFF
TRBJ2-3 | few | TRBV11-2 | NA | TGTGCCAGCAGCTTAATGGGGGGCGCAGATACGCAGTATTTT | CASSLMGGADTQYF